The 4 T cell receptor beta chains given below trace back to one sample, sequenced in a study of blood T cell repertoires in COVID-19. Produced via immunoSEQ multiplex PCR; TCRdb's table is partial and in-frame only. The sample shows 390,000 or so clones, around nine tenths of them seen only once. Material: PBMCs or T cells enriched from blood (not recorded which). The origin of the receptors is a woman aged 50 to 60 who had recovered from COVID-19.

This rearrangement joins TRBV7-3 to TRBJ1-1, with TRBD1 identical over 8 bases. The V and J ends lost 5 bases and 0 bases, in that order; junction bases with no gene match: 2. CDR1 is SGHTA and CDR2 is FQGTGA in the germline V gene. This CDR3 has 14 residues. The CDR3 sequence: CASSPGGLNTEAFF. The CDR3 DNA follows: TGTGCCAGCAGCCCAGGGGGCTTGAACACTGAAGCTTTCTTT.

The CDR3 loop reads CASSMSWGGQPQHF. The CDR3 nucleotides are TGTGCCAGTAGTATGTCATGGGGCGGCCAGCCCCAGCATTTT. This rearrangement joins TRBV19 to TRBJ1-5; the D gene is possibly TRBD1 (5 bases). In germline, CDR1 is LNHDA, CDR2 SQIVND (reference sequence). This CDR3 has 14 residues. Between the trimmed V and J ends, which lost 3 bases and 7 bases, there was a span of 13 bases. The variable domain in full, completed from reference TRBV19 and TRBJ1-5, reads DGGITQSPKYLFRKEGQNVTLSCEQNLNHDAMYWYRQDPGQGLRLIYYSQIVNDFQKGDIAEGYSVSREKKESFPLTVTSAQKNPTAFYLCASSMSWGGQPQHFGDGTRLSIL.

This chain joins TRBV12-5 and TRBJ2-2, with D perhaps matching TRBD1 (5 bases). Trimming took off 6 bases at V and 5 bases at J, with 34 bases between the two ends. The CDR3 has 21 amino acids. Germline V CDR1 and CDR2: LGHNT, FRNRAP. The CDR3 DNA reads TGTGCTAGTGGCTCAACGGCGGACATGGGGATTCGAAGATTAAAGACCGGGGAGCTGTTTTTT. This sequence encodes CASGSTADMGIRRLKTGELFF. Full variable domain (outside the CDR3, taken from reference TRBV12-5 and TRBJ2-2): DARVTQTPRHKVTEMGQEVTMRCQPILGHNTVFWYRQTMMQGLELLAYFRNRAPLDDSGMPKDRFSAEMPDATLATLKIQPSEPRDSAVYFCASGSTADMGIRRLKTGELFFGEGSRLTVL.

This chain uses TRBV5-1 with TRBJ2-1, with no clear D. Trimming removed 5 bases at V and 0 bases at J, with 6 bases between. Germline CDR1 is SGHRS and CDR2 is YFSETQ. The length of the CDR3 is 13 residues. Written as DNA, the CDR3 is TGCGCCAGCAGTGAGGCCTCCTACAATGAGCAGTTCTTC. Amino acid sequence: CASSEASYNEQFF.